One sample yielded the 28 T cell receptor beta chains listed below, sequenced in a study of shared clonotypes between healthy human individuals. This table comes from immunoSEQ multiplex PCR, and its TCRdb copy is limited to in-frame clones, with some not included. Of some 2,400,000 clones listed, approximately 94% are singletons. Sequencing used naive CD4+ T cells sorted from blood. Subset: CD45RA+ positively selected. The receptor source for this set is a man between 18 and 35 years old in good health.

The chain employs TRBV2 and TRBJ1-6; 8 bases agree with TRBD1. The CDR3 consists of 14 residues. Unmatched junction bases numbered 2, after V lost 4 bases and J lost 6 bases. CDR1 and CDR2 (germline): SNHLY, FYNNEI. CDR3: CASSGTGPNSPLHF. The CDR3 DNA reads TGTGCCAGCAGTGGGACAGGGCCTAATTCACCCCTCCACTTT.

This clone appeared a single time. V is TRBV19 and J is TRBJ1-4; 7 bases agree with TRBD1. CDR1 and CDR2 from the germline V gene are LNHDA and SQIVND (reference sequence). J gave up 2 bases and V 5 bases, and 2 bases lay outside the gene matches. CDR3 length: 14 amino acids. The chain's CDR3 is CASSGTVTNEKLFF. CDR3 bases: TGTGCCAGTAGTGGGACAGTTACTAATGAAAAACTGTTTTTT. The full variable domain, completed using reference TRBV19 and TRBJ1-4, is DGGITQSPKYLFRKEGQNVTLSCEQNLNHDAMYWYRQDPGQGLRLIYYSQIVNDFQKGDIAEGYSVSREKKESFPLTVTSAQKNPTAFYLCASSGTVTNEKLFFGSGTQLSVL.

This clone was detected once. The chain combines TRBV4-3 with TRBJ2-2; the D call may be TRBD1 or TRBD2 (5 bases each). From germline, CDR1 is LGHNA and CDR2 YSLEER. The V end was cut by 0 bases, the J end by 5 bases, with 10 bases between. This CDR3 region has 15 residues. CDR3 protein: CASSQESRETGELFF. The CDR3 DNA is TGCGCCAGCAGCCAAGAGTCCAGGGAGACCGGGGAGCTGTTTTTT.

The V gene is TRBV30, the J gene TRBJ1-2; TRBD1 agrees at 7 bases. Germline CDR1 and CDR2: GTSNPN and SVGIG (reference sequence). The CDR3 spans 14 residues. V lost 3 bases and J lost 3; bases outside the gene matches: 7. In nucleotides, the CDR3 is TGTGCCTGGAGATCGCCAGGGGGTTACTATGGCTACACCTTC. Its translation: CAWRSPGGYYGYTF.

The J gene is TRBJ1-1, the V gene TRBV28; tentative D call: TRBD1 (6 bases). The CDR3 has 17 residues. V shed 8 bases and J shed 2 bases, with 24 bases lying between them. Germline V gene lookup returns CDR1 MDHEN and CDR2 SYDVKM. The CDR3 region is CASWRNSGTRRNTEAFF. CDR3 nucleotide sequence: TGTGCCAGCTGGAGAAATTCCGGGACACGGCGTAACACTGAAGCTTTCTTT.

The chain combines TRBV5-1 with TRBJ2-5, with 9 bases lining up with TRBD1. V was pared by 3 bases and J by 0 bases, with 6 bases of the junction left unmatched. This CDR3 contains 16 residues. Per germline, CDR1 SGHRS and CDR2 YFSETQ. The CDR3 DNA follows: TGCGCCAGCAGCTGGGCCGGGACAGGGCACCAAGAGACCCAGTACTTC. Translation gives CASSWAGTGHQETQYF.

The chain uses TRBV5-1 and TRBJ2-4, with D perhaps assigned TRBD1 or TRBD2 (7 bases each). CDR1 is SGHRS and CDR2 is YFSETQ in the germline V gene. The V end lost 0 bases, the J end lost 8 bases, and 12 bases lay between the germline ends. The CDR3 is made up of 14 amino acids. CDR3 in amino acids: CASSLGQGGDIQYF. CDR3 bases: TGCGCCAGCAGCTTGGGACAGGGAGGGGACATTCAGTACTTC.

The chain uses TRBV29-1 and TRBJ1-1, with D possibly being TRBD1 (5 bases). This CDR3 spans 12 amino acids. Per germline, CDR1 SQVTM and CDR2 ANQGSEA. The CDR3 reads CSGSGANTEAFF. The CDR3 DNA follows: TGCAGTGGGAGCGGGGCGAACACTGAAGCTTTCTTT.

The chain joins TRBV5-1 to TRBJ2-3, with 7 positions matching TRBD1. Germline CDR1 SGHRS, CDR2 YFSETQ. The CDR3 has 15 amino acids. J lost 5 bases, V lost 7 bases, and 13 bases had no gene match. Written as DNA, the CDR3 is TGCGCCAGCTCACCAGCCGGGACAGCCAGAGATACGCAGTATTTT. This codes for CASSPAGTARDTQYF.

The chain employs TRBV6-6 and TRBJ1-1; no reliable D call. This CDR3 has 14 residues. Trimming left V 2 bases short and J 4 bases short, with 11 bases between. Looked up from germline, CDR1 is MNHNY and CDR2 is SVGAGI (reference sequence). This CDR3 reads CASSYNKAGTEAFF. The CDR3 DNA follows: TGTGCCAGCAGTTACAATAAAGCTGGCACTGAAGCTTTCTTT.

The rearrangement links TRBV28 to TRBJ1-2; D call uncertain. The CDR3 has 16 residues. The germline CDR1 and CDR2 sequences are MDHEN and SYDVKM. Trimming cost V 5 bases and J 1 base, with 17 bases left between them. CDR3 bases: TGTGCCAGCAGTCCTCAAGCAAAGCCCGATAACTATGGCTACACCTTC. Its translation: CASSPQAKPDNYGYTF.

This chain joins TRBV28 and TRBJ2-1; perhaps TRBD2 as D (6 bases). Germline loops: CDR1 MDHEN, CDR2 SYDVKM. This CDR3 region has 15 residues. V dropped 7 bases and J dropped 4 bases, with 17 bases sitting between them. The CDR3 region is CASTKGRGIYNEQFF. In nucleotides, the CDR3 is TGTGCCAGCACCAAGGGACGGGGGATTTACAATGAGCAGTTCTTC.

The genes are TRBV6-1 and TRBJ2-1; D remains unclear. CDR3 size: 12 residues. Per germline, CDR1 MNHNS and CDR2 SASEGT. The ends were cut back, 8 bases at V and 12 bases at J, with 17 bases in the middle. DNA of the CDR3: TGTGCCAGCCTACTAAAAGGGCCGGGGCAGTTCTTC. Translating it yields CASLLKGPGQFF.

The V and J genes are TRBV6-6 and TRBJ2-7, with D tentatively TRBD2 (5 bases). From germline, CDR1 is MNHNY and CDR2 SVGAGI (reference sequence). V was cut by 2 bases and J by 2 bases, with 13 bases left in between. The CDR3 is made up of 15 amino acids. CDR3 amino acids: CASSYNGGPTYEQYF. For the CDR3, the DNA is TGTGCCAGCAGTTACAACGGCGGGCCTACCTACGAGCAGTACTTC.

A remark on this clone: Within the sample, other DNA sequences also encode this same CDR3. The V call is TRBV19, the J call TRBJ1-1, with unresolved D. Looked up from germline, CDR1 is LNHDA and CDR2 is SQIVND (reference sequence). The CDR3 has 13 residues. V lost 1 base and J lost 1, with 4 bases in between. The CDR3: CASSIVANTEAFF. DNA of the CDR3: TGTGCCAGTAGTATAGTAGCGAACACTGAAGCTTTCTTT.

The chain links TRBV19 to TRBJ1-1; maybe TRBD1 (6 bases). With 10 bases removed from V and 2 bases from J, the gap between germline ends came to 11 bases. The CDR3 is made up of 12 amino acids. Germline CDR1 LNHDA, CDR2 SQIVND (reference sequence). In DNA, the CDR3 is TGTGCCACGGGACACCTCAACACTGAAGCTTTCTTT. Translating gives CATGHLNTEAFF. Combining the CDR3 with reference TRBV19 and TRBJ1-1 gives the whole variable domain DGGITQSPKYLFRKEGQNVTLSCEQNLNHDAMYWYRQDPGQGLRLIYYSQIVNDFQKGDIAEGYSVSREKKESFPLTVTSAQKNPTAFYLCATGHLNTEAFFGQGTRLTVV.

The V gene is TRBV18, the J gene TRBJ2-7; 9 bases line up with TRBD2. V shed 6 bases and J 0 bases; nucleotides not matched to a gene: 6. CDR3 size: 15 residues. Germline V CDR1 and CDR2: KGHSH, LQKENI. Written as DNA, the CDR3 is TGTGCCAGCTCCCGAGATAGCGGGAGCTCCTACGAGCAGTACTTC. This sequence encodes CASSRDSGSSYEQYF.

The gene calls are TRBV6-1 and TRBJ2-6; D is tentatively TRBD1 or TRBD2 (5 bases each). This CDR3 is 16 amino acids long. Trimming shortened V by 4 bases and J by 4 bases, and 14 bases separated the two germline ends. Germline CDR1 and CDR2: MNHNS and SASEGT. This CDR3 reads CASSGRGPRGANVLTF. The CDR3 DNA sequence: TGTGCCAGCAGTGGACGGGGCCCACGGGGGGCCAACGTCCTGACTTTC.

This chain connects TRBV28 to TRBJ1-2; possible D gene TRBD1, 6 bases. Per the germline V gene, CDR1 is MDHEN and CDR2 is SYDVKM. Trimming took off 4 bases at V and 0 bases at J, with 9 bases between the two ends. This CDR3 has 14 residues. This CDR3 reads CASSSWTANYGYTF. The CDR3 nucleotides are TGTGCCAGCAGTTCGTGGACAGCTAACTATGGCTACACCTTC.

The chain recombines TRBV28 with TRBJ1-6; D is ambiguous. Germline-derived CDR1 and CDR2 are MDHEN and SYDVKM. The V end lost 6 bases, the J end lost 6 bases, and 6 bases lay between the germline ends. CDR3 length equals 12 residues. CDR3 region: CASRRVNSPLHF. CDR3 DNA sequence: TGTGCCAGCAGGCGAGTTAATTCACCCCTCCACTTT.

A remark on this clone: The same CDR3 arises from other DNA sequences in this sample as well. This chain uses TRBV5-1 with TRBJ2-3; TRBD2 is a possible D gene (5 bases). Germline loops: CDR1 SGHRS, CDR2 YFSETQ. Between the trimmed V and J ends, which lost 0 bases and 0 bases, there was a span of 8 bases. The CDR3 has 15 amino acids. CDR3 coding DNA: TGCGCCAGCAGCTTGGATGGACTTAGCACAGATACGCAGTATTTT. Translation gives CASSLDGLSTDTQYF.

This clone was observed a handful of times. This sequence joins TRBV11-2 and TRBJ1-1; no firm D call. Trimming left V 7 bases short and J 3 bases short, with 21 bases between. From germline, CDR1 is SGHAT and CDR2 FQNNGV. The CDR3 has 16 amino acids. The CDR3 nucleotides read TGTGCCAGCACTAACCGGTCCTGGTTCGGAGACACTGAAGCTTTCTTT. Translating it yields CASTNRSWFGDTEAFF.

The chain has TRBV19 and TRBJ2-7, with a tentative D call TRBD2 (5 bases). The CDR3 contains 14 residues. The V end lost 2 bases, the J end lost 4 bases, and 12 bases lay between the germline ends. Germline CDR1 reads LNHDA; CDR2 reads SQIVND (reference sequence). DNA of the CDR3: TGTGCCAGTAGTATATCGTACGGGGATTACGAGCAGTACTTC. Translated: CASSISYGDYEQYF.

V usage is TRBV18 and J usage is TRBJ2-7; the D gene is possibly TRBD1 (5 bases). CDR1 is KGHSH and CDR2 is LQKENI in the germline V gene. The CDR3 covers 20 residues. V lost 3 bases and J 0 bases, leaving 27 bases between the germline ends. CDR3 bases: TGTGCCAGCTCACCTGATCGCTTCAGGGATACTAACTTCCCCTCCTACGAGCAGTACTTC. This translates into CASSPDRFRDTNFPSYEQYF.

This chain's CDR3 is CASSVGGFGDRLYEQYF. Here the CDR3 DNA reads TGTGCCAGCAGTGTCGGGGGGTTTGGGGACAGGCTCTACGAGCAGTACTTC. The V call is TRBV6-1, the J call TRBJ2-7, with D possibly TRBD1 on 8 matching bases. This CDR3 comprises 17 residues. V lost 4 bases and J 3 bases, leaving 22 bases between the germline ends. Germline V CDR1 and CDR2: MNHNS, SASEGT.

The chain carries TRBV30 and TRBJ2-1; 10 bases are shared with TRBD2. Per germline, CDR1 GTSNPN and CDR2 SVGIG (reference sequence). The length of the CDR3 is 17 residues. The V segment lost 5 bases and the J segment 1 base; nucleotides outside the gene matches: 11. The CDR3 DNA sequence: TGTGCCTGGGAGGAGGGGTCACTAGCGGGATCCTACAATGAGCAGTTCTTC. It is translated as CAWEEGSLAGSYNEQFF.

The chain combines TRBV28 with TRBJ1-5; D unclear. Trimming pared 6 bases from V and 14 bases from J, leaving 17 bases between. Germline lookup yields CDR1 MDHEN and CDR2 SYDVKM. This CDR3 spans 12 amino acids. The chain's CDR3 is CASRLTVGVEHF. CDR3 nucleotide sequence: TGTGCCAGCAGACTAACGGTTGGGGTAGAGCATTTT.

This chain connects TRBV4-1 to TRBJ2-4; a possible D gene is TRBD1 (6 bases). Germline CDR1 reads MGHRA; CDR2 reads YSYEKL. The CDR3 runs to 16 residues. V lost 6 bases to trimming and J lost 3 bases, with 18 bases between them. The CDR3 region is CASSDNRETVKNIQYF. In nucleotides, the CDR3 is TGCGCCAGCAGTGACAACAGGGAGACTGTCAAAAACATTCAGTACTTC.